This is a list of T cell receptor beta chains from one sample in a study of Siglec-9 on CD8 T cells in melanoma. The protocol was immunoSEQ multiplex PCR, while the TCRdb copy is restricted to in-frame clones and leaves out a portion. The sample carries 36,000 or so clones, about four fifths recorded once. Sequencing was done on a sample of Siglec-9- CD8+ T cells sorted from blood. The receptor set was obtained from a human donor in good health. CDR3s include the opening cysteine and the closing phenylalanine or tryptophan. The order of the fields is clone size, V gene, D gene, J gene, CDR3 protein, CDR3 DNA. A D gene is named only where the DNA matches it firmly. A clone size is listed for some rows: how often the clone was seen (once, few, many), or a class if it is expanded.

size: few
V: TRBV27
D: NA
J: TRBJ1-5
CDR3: CASCQDIGQPQHF
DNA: TGTGCCAGCTGTCAAGATATCGGCCAGCCCCAGCATTTT

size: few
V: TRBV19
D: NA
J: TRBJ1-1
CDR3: CASSSPGGGTEAFF
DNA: TGTGCCAGTAGTAGCCCGGGCGGAGGCACTGAAGCTTTCTTT

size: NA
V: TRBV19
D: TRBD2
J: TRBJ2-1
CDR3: CASSIDSGLAYNEQFF
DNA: TGTGCCAGTAGTATAGATTCGGGACTAGCGTACAATGAGCAGTTCTTC

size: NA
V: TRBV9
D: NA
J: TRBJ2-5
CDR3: CASSSNGGLETQYF
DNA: TGTGCCAGCAGCTCAAATGGGGGGCTAGAGACCCAGTACTTC

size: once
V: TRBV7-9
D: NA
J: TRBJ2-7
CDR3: CASNPIGYEQYF
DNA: TGTGCCAGCAACCCTATTGGCTACGAGCAGTACTTC

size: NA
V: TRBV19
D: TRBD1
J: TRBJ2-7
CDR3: CASSQQGGPYEQYF
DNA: TGTGCCAGTAGTCAACAGGGGGGCCCCTACGAGCAGTACTTC

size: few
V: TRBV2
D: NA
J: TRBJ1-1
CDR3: CASSPGGSTEAFF
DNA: TGTGCCAGCAGCCCGGGAGGGAGCACTGAAGCTTTCTTT

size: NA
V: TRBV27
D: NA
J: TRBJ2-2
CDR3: CASSLGSQPNTGELFF
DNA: TGTGCCAGCAGTTTAGGGAGTCAGCCGAACACCGGGGAGCTGTTTTTT

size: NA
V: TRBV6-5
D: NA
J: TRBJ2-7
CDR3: CASSYSLGVAYEQYF
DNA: TGTGCCAGCAGTTACTCGTTAGGGGTGGCCTACGAGCAGTACTTC

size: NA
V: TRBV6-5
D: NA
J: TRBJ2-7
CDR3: CASSPTAYEQYF
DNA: TGTGCCAGCAGTCCAACCGCCTACGAGCAGTACTTC

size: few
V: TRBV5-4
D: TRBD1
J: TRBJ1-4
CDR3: CASSGQGRNEKLFF
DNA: TGTGCCAGCAGCGGACAGGGACGTAATGAAAAACTGTTTTTT

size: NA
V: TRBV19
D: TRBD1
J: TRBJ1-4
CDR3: CASSIVGGLGEKLFF
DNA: TGTGCCAGTAGTATAGTAGGGGGCTTAGGTGAAAAACTGTTTTTT

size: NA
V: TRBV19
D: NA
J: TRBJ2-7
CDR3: CASSLALAEEQYF
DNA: TGTGCCAGTAGTCTCGCCTTAGCCGAAGAGCAGTACTTC

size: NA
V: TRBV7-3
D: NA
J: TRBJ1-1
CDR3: CASSQTIRSEAFF
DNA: TGTGCCAGCAGCCAAACTATAAGGTCTGAAGCTTTCTTT

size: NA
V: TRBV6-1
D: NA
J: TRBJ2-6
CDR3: CASSDGNSGANVLTF
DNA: TGTGCCAGCAGTGACGGGAACTCTGGGGCCAACGTCCTGACTTTC

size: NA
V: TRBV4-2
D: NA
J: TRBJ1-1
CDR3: CASSQSLGGLNTEAFF
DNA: TGTGCCAGCAGCCAATCCCTCGGGGGCTTGAACACTGAAGCTTTCTTT

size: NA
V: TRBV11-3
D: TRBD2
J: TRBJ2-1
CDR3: CASSLPGLAGSGQFF
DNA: TGTGCCAGCAGCTTACCGGGACTAGCGGGGTCCGGGCAGTTCTTC

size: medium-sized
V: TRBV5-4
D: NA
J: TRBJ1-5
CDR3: CASSLDQGNQHF
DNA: TGTGCCAGCAGCTTGGACCAGGGAAATCAGCATTTT

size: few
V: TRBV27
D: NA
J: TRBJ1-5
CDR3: CASRPTGYSNQPQHF
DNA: TGTGCCAGCAGGCCAACAGGGTATAGCAATCAGCCCCAGCATTTT

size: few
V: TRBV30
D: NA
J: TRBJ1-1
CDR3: CAWDGGGATEAFF
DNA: TGTGCCTGGGACGGCGGGGGCGCGACTGAAGCTTTCTTT

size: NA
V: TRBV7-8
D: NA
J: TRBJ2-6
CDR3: CASSFDVEGSGANVLTF
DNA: TGTGCCAGCAGCTTCGATGTAGAGGGTTCTGGGGCCAACGTCCTGACTTTC

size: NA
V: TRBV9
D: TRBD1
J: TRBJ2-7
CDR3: CASSTGGGDEQYF
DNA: TGTGCCAGCAGCACAGGGGGTGGAGACGAGCAGTACTTC

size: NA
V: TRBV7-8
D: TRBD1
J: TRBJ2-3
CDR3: CASSSSVTGVSTDTQYF
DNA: TGTGCCAGCAGCTCAAGCGTCACAGGGGTTAGCACAGATACGCAGTATTTT

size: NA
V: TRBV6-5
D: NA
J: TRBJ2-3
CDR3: CASSGDNRADTQYF
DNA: TGTGCCAGCTCGGGGGACAACCGGGCAGATACGCAGTATTTT

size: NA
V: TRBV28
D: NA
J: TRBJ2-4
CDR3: CASTGGNIQYF
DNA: TGTGCCAGCACCGGCGGAAACATTCAGTACTTC

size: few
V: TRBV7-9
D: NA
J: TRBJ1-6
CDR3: CASSLALGPNSPLHF
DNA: TGTGCCAGCAGCTTAGCCCTCGGACCTAATTCACCCCTCCACTTT

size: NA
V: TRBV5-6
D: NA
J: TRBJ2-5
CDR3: CASSLESQETQYF
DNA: TGTGCCAGCAGCTTGGAAAGCCAAGAGACCCAGTACTTC

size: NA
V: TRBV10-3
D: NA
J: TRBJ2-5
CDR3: CAISGASGGSLETQYF
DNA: TGTGCCATCAGTGGGGCATCAGGGGGGTCCCTGGAGACCCAGTACTTC

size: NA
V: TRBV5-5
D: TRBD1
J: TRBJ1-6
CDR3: CASSLAPWGQDNPPLHF
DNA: TGTGCCAGCAGCTTGGCTCCGTGGGGACAGGATAATCCACCCCTCCACTTT